This record covers a single TCR beta chain. Its antigen is currently unknown. Trimming cost V 5 bases and J 7 bases; bases outside gene matches: 12. The CDR3 extends over 15 amino acids. CDR1 is SEHNR, CDR2 FQNEAQ, per germline (reference sequence). The entry originates in a study of blood T cells in healthy people across ages. Together with a sample-barcoded 5' primer, a J-beta primer mix was included in a second PCR lasting roughly 7 to 11 cycles. Every cDNA molecule carried a tag from a template-switch adaptor bearing 12 random nucleotides. TCRdb re-called the 5' RACE reads through MiXCR, storing one row per CDR3 protein. The sample has about 810,000 distinct CDR3 sequences, 36% seen once. In each sample, at least 6.5 million PBMCs were isolated. The study's findings and limits: Any conclusive comparison of naive versus antigen-experienced cells was prevented by using unsorted PBMCs. Getting older went along with TCR beta diversity per million T cells dropping roughly linearly.

This chain connects TRBV7-9 to TRBJ2-7, with 9 bases matching TRBD1. The sample was blood. This TCR derives from a man aged 18 to 29 in good health. The CDR3 DNA follows: TGTGCCAGCAGCGTCCTGACAGGGGGAGGGAGTGAGCAGTACTTC. Amino acid sequence: CASSVLTGGGSEQYF.